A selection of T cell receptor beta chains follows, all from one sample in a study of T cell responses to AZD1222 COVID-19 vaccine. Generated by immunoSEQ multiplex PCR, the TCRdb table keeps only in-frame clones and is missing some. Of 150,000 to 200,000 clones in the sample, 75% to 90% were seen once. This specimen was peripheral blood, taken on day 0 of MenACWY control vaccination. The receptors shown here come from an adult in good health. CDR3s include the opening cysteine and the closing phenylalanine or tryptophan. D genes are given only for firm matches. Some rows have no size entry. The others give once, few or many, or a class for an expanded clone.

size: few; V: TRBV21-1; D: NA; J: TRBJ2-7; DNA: TGTGCCAGCAGCACCAGAGGACAGGAAAATTACGAGCAGTACTTC; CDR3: CASSTRGQENYEQYF
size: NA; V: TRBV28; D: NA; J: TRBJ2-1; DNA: TGTGCCAGCAGCACGGGGCAGGGAAACAATGAGCAGTTCTTC; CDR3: CASSTGQGNNEQFF
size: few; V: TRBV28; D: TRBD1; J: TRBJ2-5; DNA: TGTGCCAGCACCGCAACAGGGGAAGAGACCCAGTACTTC; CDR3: CASTATGEETQYF
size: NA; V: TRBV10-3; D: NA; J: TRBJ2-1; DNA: TGTGCCATCAGTGACCTTCGATTCCAGGGGGAGGTATATGAGCAGTTCTTC; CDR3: CAISDLRFQGEVYEQFF
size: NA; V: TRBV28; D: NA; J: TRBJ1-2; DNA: TGTGCCAGCAGCAAGGGGGGGACTAACTATGGCTACACCTTC; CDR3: CASSKGGTNYGYTF
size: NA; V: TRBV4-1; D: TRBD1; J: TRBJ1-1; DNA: TGCGCCAGCAGCACGACAGGGTCGGTCACTGAAGCTTTCTTT; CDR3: CASSTTGSVTEAFF
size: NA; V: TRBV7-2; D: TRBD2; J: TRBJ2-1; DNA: TGTGCCAGCAGCACACTAGCGGGATCAATCAATGAGCAGTTCTTC; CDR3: CASSTLAGSINEQFF
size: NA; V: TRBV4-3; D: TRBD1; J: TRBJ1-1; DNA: TGCGCCAGCAGCCAAGATCCGGGCAGGGGGACTGAAGCTTTCTTT; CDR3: CASSQDPGRGTEAFF
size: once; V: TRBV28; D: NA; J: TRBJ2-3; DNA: TGTGCCAGCAGTCCCGCTGATACGCAGTATTTT; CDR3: CASSPADTQYF
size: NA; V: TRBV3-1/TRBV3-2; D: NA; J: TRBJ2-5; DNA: TGTGCCAGCGGCCAAGAGACCCAGTACTTC; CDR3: CASGQETQYF
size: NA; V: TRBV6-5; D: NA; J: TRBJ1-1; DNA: TGTGCCAGCAGTTACGCGGGCGGGCACACTGAAGCTTTCTTT; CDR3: CASSYAGGHTEAFF
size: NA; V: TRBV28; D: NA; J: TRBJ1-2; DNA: TGTGCCAGCAGTTTATCAGTCTCGCAAAGCTATGGCTACACCTTC; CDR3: CASSLSVSQSYGYTF
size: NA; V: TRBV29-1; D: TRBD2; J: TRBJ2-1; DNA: TGCAGCGTTGAAGACGAAGCTAGCGGAAGTTACAATGAGCAGTTCTTC; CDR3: CSVEDEASGSYNEQFF
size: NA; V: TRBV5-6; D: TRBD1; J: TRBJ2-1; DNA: TGTGCCAGCAGGGGGGACAGGAACTACAATGAGCAGTTCTTC; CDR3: CASRGDRNYNEQFF
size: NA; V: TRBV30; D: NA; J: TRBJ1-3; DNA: TGTGCCTGGAGTAGGGACATGAACACCATATATTTT; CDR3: CAWSRDMNTIYF
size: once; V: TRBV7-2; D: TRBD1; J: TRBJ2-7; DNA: TGTGCCAGCGGCTGGACAGGTTGGCTCTACGAGCAGTACTTC; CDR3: CASGWTGWLYEQYF
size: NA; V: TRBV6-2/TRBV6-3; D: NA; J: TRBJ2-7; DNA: TGTGCCAGCAGTTACTCCCAGGAGTGGGAGCAGTACTTC; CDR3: CASSYSQEWEQYF
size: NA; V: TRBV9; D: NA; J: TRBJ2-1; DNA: TGTGCCAGCAGCGTAGCAGAAAATGAGCAGTTCTTC; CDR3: CASSVAENEQFF
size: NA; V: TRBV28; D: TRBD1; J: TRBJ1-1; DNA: TGTGCCAGCAGCCGTCCCGGGACAGGGTTTGGCACTGAAGCTTTCTTT; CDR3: CASSRPGTGFGTEAFF
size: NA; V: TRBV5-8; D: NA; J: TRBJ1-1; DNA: TGTGCCAGCAGCTTGAGGGGTCGGGACACTGAAGCTTTCTTT; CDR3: CASSLRGRDTEAFF
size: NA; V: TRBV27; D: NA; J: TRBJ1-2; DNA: TGTGCCAGCAGTTTATCGTCCGGACAGAGTTATGGCTACACCTTC; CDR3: CASSLSSGQSYGYTF
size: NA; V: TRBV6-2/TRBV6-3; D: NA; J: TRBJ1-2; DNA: TGTGCCAGCAGTTGGGACAAGTTATCCTATGGCTACACCTTC; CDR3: CASSWDKLSYGYTF
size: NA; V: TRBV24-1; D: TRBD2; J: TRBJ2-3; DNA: TGTGCCACCAGTGATCCAGGGACTAGCGGAGGATTAGATACGCAGTATTTT; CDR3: CATSDPGTSGGLDTQYF